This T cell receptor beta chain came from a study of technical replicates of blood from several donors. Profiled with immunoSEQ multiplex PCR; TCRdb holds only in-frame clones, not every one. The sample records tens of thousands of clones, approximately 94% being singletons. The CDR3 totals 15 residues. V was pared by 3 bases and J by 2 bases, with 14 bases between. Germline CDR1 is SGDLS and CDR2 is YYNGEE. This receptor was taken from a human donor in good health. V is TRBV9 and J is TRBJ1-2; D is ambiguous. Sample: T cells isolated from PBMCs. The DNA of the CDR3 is TGTGCCAGCAGCGCAGGAGGTGGACGGAACTATGGCTACACCTTC. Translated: CASSAGGGRNYGYTF.